Listed below are T cell receptor beta chains from one sample, sequenced in a study of CD8 T cells in Susac syndrome. TCRdb re-called the immunoSEQ multiplex PCR reads with MiXCR, one entry per CDR3 protein. Seen here are 180,000 or so distinct CDR3 sequences, around 94% observed once, and the top ten hold roughly 0.14%. Material: CD4+ T cells from PBMCs. These receptors originate from a human donor in good health. CDR3s include the opening cysteine and the closing phenylalanine or tryptophan. The D gene is left open where the match is weak. Part of the rows lack a size; the others show once, few, many or a class for expanded clones.

abundance	v_gene	d_gene	j_gene	CDR3nt	CDR3aa
NA	TRBV5-6	TRBD1	TRBJ2-1	TGTGCCAGCAGCTATGGACAGGGCGTCAATGAGCAGTTCTTC	CASSYGQGVNEQFF
NA	TRBV20-1	TRBD2	TRBJ2-7	TGCAGTGCTAGCGGGGGGGCACTCGAGCAGTACTTC	CSASGGALEQYF
NA	TRBV20-1	NA	TRBJ2-7	TGCAGTGCTAGAGATCTACGGGACACCTACGAGCAGTACTTC	CSARDLRDTYEQYF
NA	TRBV7-2	TRBD1	TRBJ2-5	TGTGCCAGCAGCTCAGACAGGGCGGAGACCCAGTACTTC	CASSSDRAETQYF
NA	TRBV5-1	NA	TRBJ1-2	TGCGCCAGCAGCTTGGATGGGGGGGCGCGGACCTATGGCTACACCTTC	CASSLDGGARTYGYTF
NA	TRBV28	NA	TRBJ2-7	TGTGCCAGCAGTTTACCGGCCTACGAGCAGTACTTC	CASSLPAYEQYF
NA	TRBV29-1	NA	TRBJ2-2	TGCAGCGTTCATACAATGAGCGGGGAGCTGTTTTTT	CSVHTMSGELFF
NA	TRBV29-1	TRBD2	TRBJ2-1	TGCAAAACTAGCGGGGGGCCCTACAATGAGCAGTTCTTC	CKTSGGPYNEQFF
NA	TRBV29-1	TRBD2	TRBJ2-5	TGCAGCGCACCATGGGTAGTAGCGGGGGGGAGAGAGACCCAGTACTTC	CSAPWVVAGGRETQYF
NA	TRBV5-6	NA	TRBJ2-3	TGTGCCAGCAGCTTTTTGGAGCCAGATACGCAGTATTTT	CASSFLEPDTQYF
NA	TRBV30	NA	TRBJ2-3	TGTGCCTGGAGACGCTTCGAGGGTGGCACAGATACGCAGTATTTT	CAWRRFEGGTDTQYF
NA	TRBV24-1	NA	TRBJ2-1	TGTGCCACCAGTGGGAGGGGAACGTCCTACAATGAGCAGTTCTTC	CATSGRGTSYNEQFF
NA	TRBV29-1	TRBD1	TRBJ2-7	TGCAGCGTTGGTCCCAGGACAGGGAGTTACGAGCAGTACTTC	CSVGPRTGSYEQYF
NA	TRBV6-4	NA	TRBJ2-5	TGTGCCAGCTCGGGATTTTACATGGAGACCCAGTACTTC	CASSGFYMETQYF
NA	TRBV5-4	NA	TRBJ2-4	TGTGCCAGCAGCTTGGGGGGGGATCTGACCAAAAACATTCAGTACTTC	CASSLGGDLTKNIQYF
NA	TRBV10-3	TRBD1	TRBJ2-7	TGTGCCATCAGTGACCCAACCGGGACAGGGAGCCACGAGCAGTACTTC	CAISDPTGTGSHEQYF
NA	TRBV4-2	NA	TRBJ1-4	TGTGCCAGCAGCCAAGATGAGCCTGAAAAACTGTTTTTT	CASSQDEPEKLFF
NA	TRBV6-6	TRBD1	TRBJ2-7	TGTGCCAGCAGGCCCGGGACAGACCTTTACGAGCAGTACTTC	CASRPGTDLYEQYF
NA	TRBV2	NA	TRBJ1-1	TGTGCCAGCAGTGTCGACGGCCGTCGGGGGATCTTT	CASSVDGRRGIF
NA	TRBV5-1	NA	TRBJ1-4	TGCGCCAGCAGCTTGGACGGGAATGAAAAACTGTTTTTT	CASSLDGNEKLFF
NA	TRBV5-6	NA	TRBJ2-5	TGTGCCAGCAGCTTGATTTGGGCAGACCAAGAGACCCAGTACTTC	CASSLIWADQETQYF
NA	TRBV30	NA	TRBJ2-7	TGTGCCTGGAGTGTCGGTCAGGGTACCTACGAGCAGTACTTC	CAWSVGQGTYEQYF
NA	TRBV29-1	TRBD2	TRBJ2-5	TGCAGCGTTGAAGTCGGGGACTACGGGACCCAGTACTTC	CSVEVGDYGTQYF
NA	TRBV3-1	NA	TRBJ2-4	TGTGCCAGCAGTAGCAGGGTAGCCAAAAACATTCAGTACTTC	CASSSRVAKNIQYF
NA	TRBV20-1	NA	TRBJ1-1	TGCAGTAACCTACCCCACATGAACACTGAAGCTTTCTTT	CSNLPHMNTEAFF
NA	TRBV29-1	NA	TRBJ2-1	TGCGCCGGGCAGGGGTACAATGAGCAGTTCTTC	CAGQGYNEQFF
few	TRBV24-1	NA	TRBJ2-3	TGTGCCACCAGTGATCCCGTCCGGGGTCCGACAGATACGCAGTATTTT	CATSDPVRGPTDTQYF
NA	TRBV29-1	NA	TRBJ2-2	TGCAGCGTTGAGCACAGCAGAGGTGGGGAGCTGTTTTTT	CSVEHSRGGELFF
NA	TRBV5-1	NA	TRBJ1-2	TGCGCCAGCAGCCGGGGCCCGGACAGCGACTATGGCTACACCTTC	CASSRGPDSDYGYTF
once	TRBV5-1	NA	TRBJ2-5	TGCGCCAGCAGCTTGGCCGACGGACAAGAGACCCAGTACTTC	CASSLADGQETQYF
NA	TRBV19	NA	TRBJ2-3	TGTGCCAGTAGTCCCGTGGGTCCTGCGCTAGCGCAGTATTTT	CASSPVGPALAQYF
NA	TRBV4-2	NA	TRBJ2-3	TGTGCCAGCAGCCGCTACGGGCCAGATACGCAGTATTTT	CASSRYGPDTQYF
NA	TRBV15	NA	TRBJ1-5	TGTGCCACCAGCAGAGGACAGTATAGCAATCAGCCCCAGCATTTT	CATSRGQYSNQPQHF
NA	TRBV2	TRBD1	TRBJ1-1	TGTGCCAGCAAAGACAGGGCCACTGAAGCTTTCTTT	CASKDRATEAFF
NA	TRBV20-1	NA	TRBJ2-2	TGCGGGGGTTGGGACACCTTCACCGGGGAGCTGTTTTTT	CGGWDTFTGELFF
NA	TRBV7-9	NA	TRBJ2-3	TGTGCCAGCAGCTTAGGGTTCACAGATACGCAGTATTTT	CASSLGFTDTQYF
once	TRBV28	TRBD2	TRBJ2-1	TGTGCCAGCAGTTCAACCGGGACTAGCGGGTACAATGAGCAGTTCTTC	CASSSTGTSGYNEQFF
NA	TRBV29-1	NA	TRBJ2-1	TGCAGCGCAAATAGCGGCCACAATGAGCAGTTCTTC	CSANSGHNEQFF
NA	TRBV20-1	TRBD2	TRBJ2-7	TGCAGTGCTAGAGGACTAGCGGGGGAGTTCTACGAGCAGTACTTC	CSARGLAGEFYEQYF
NA	TRBV12-3/TRBV12-4	TRBD1	TRBJ1-2	TGTGCCAGCAGTCCCCAGGACAGGTTTAACTATGGCTACACCTTC	CASSPQDRFNYGYTF
once	TRBV19	NA	TRBJ2-7	TGTGCCAGTAGTTCTCTAGAGATGGCCTACGAGCAGTACTTC	CASSSLEMAYEQYF
NA	TRBV5-1	TRBD1	TRBJ1-5	TGCGCCAGCAGCCGGACAGGGGGCTACAATCAGCCCCAGCATTTT	CASSRTGGYNQPQHF
NA	TRBV7-2	NA	TRBJ2-7	TGTGCCAGCAGCTACGACCCCTCCTACGAGCAGTACTTC	CASSYDPSYEQYF
NA	TRBV2	TRBD2	TRBJ2-5	TGTGCCAGCAGTGGGACTAGCGATCAAGAGACCCAGTACTTC	CASSGTSDQETQYF
NA	TRBV6-6	TRBD1	TRBJ1-5	TGTGCCAGCAGCACGGACAGGGGGAGCAATCAGCCCCAGCATTTT	CASSTDRGSNQPQHF
NA	TRBV4-2	NA	TRBJ2-5	TGTGCCAGCAGCCAAGCCAGGGAAGAGACCCAGTACTTC	CASSQAREETQYF
NA	TRBV30	NA	TRBJ1-6	TGTGCCTGGAGTGTCCGCAGAAATTCACCCCTCCACTTT	CAWSVRRNSPLHF
NA	TRBV29-1	NA	TRBJ2-1	TGCAGCGCCGGTAACCCCATCTACAATGAGCAGTTCTTC	CSAGNPIYNEQFF
NA	TRBV20-1	NA	TRBJ1-5	TGCAGTGCGCGTAGTGGGACACCGGATCAGCCCCAGCATTTT	CSARSGTPDQPQHF
once	TRBV5-1	NA	TRBJ2-5	TGCGCCAGCAGCCCTACAGTGGGAGAGACCCAGTACTTC	CASSPTVGETQYF
NA	TRBV20-1	NA	TRBJ1-2	TGCAGTGCTAGAGATCAAGGGGCAAACTATGGCTACACCTTC	CSARDQGANYGYTF
NA	TRBV30	NA	TRBJ1-2	TGTGCCTGGAGTATAGCAGCGATAAAGGCCGGCTACACCTTC	CAWSIAAIKAGYTF